This T cell receptor (beta chain) was obtained from a study of blood T cell repertoires in COVID-19. Looking at the study overall: The United States, Italy and Spain were the sources of the acute and convalescent COVID-19 samples. PBMCs, B-cell-depleted T cells, or T cells were the source of the cDNA or gDNA that made up the material.

Original analysis: How many nucleated cells were present was estimated from reference gene primer amplification. Sequencing used immunoSEQ multiplex PCR; TCRdb keeps in-frame clones, though not all of them. V and J calls and clone size come straight from that table; D and trimming were deduced from the DNA. The repertoire has about 78,000 clones, roughly 87% of them found once; the top ten carry around 0.93%. Input material: peripheral blood. The TCR originated in a woman between 45 and 60 years old in a cohort sampled during active COVID-19.

CDR3 protein: CASSPSGSNSEQYF. The CDR3 bases are TGTGCCAGCTCACCCTCCGGGTCCAACTCCGAGCAGTACTTC. The chain is built from TRBV18 and TRBJ2-7; no definite D call. Germline CDR1 KGHSH, CDR2 LQKENI. The germline V and J ends were trimmed by 3 bases and 6 bases, with 15 bases remaining between them. There are 14 residues in the CDR3.